This section outlines one TCR beta chain sequence together with its context. Its antigen is undetermined. The sample is drawn from a study of radiotherapy plus CTLA-4 blockade in lung cancer. Notes on the study in general: An expansion of tumor-derived TCR clones occurred in blood after radiotherapy plus ipilimumab.

The method was immunoSEQ multiplex PCR; TCRdb's version includes in-frame clones alone and lacks a portion of them. Here the sample spans tens of thousands of clones, around nine tenths being singletons. Sequencing was performed on peripheral blood, taken from a patient treated with radiotherapy plus ipilimumab. The receptor's source is a human donor with non-small cell lung cancer who had stable disease on radiotherapy plus ipilimumab.

The CDR3 sequence is CASSLGQVGMNTEAFF. DNA for the CDR3: TGTGCCAGCAGCTTAGGGCAGGTAGGGATGAACACTGAAGCTTTCTTT. The chain combines TRBV7-9 with TRBJ1-1; D gene ambiguous. The CDR3 loop spans 16 amino acids. The V end was cut by 1 base, the J end by 0 bases, with 12 bases between. The germline CDR1 and CDR2 sequences are SEHNR and FQNEAQ (reference sequence).